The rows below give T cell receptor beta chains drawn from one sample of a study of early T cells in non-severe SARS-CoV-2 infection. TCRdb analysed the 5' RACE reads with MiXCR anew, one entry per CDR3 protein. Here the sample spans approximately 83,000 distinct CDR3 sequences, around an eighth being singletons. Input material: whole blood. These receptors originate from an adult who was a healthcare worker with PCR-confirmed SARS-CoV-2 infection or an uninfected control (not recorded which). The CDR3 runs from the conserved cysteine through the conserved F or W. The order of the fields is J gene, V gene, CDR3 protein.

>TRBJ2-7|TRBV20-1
CSARWRNTYEQYF
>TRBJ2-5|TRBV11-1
CASSSWRSGGLQETQYF
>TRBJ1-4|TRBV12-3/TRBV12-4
CASSLGRVIREKLFF
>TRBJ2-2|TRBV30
CASPGRRRGELFF
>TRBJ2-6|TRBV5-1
CASSLDKTGANVLTF
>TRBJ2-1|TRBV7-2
CASSFGGYLRSSYNEQFF
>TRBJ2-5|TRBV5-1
CASKGETQYF
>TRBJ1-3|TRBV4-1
CASSRFGGEGTFKSGNTIYF
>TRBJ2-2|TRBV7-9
CAPEGGTGELFF
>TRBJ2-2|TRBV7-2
CASSFVGLAGGPTGELFF
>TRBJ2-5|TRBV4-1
CASSRAGGGGKTQYF
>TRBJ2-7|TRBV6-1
CASSIGQGREQYF
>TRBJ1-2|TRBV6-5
CASRNHPGTVVGYTF
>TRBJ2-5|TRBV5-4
CASSLASGGETQYF
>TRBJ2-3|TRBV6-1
CASSGLDPDTQYF
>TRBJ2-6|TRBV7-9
CASSRRQAGANVLTF
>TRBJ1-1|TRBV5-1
CASRVRAFF
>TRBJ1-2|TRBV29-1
CSVAGDGYTF
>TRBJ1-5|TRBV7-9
CASSRTGTGSQPQHF
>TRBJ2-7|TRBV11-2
CASSLGAGALYEQYF
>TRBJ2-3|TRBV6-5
CASSYRSGQAILGTDTQYF
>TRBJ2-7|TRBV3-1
CASSQGPREQYF
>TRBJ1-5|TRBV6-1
CASSEFVPRGRSGPQHF
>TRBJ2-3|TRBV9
CASSVSRGTDTQYF
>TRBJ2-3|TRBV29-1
CSVNSGGARTDTQYF
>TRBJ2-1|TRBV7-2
CASRFLPGPYNEQFF
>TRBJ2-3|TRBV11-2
CASSRSGGSTDTQYF
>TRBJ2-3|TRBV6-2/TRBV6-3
CASRGSSTDTQYF
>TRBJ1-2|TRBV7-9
CASSLADPTRGYTF
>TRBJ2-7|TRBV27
CASSFGPTYEQYF
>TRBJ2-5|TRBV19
CATRQGETQYF
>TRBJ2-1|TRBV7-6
CASSLATDSSSYNEQFF
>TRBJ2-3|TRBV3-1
CASSQDENSAPGTDTQYF
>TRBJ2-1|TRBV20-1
CSARDTQRRGYNEQFF
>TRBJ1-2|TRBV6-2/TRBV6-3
CASSSPGTTSYTF
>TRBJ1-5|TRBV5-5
CASSLSSRGRNNQPQHF
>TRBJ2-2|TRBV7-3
CASSLRPNTGELFF
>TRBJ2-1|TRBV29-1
CSVVGLADYNEQFF
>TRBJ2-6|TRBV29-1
CSVGEGGANVLTF
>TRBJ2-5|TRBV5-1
CASSLARRYQETQYF
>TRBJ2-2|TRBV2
CASRDTGYPGELFF
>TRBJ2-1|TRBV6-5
CASSYSGNEQFF
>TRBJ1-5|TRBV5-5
CASSLGWGSQPQHF
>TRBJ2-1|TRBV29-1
CSVEGLTPPYNEQFF
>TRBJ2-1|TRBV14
CASSPRGGSGGASSYNEQFF
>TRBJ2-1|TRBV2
CANWDRDNEQFF
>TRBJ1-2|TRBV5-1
CASSSQGLNGYTF
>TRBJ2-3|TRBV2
CASSTEDRANTDTQYF
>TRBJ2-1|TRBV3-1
CASSTPRGDEQFF
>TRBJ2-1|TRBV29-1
CSAAGTRANEQFF
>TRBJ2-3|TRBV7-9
CASSFGTEGQYF